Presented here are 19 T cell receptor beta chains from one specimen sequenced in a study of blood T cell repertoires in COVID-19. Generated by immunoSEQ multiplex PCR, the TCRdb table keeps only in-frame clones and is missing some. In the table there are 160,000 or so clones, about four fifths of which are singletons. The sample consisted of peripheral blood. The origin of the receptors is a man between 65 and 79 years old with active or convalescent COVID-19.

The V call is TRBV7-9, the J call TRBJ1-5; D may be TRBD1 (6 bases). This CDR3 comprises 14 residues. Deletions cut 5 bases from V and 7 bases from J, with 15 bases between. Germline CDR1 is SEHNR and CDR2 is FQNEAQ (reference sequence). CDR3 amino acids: CASSPGAPNQPQHF. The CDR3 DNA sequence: TGTGCCAGCAGCCCAGGGGCCCCCAACCAGCCCCAGCATTTT.

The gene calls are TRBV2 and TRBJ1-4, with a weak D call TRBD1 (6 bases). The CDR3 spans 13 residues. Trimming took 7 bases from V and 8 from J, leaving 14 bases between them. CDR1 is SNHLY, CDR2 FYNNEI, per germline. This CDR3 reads CASNYREGEKLFF. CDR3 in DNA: TGTGCCAGCAATTACAGGGAAGGCGAAAAACTGTTTTTT.

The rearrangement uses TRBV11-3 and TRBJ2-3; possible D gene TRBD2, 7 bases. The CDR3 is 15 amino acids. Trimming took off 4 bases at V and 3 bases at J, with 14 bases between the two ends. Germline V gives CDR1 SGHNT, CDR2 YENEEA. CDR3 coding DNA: TGTGCCAGCAGCTCCGGGGGCGGGAGTACAGATACGCAGTATTTT. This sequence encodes CASSSGGGSTDTQYF. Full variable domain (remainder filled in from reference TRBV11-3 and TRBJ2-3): EAGVVQSPRYKIIEKKQPVAFWCNPISGHNTLYWYLQNLGQGPELLIRYENEEAVDDSQLPKDRFSAERLKGVDSTLKIQPAELGDSAVYLCASSSGGGSTDTQYFGPGTRLTVL.

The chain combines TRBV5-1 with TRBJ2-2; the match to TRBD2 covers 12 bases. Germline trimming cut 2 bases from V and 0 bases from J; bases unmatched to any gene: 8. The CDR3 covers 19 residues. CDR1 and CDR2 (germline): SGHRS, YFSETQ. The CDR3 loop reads CASSFRTSGTHSNTGELFF. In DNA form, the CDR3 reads TGCGCCAGCAGCTTCAGGACTAGCGGGACCCACTCGAACACCGGGGAGCTGTTTTTT.

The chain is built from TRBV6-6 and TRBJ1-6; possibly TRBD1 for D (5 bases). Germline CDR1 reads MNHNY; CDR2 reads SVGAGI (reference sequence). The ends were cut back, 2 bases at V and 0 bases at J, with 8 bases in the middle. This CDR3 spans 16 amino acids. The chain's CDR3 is CASSYGQGSYNSPLHF. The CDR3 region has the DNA TGTGCCAGCAGTTACGGGCAGGGCTCCTATAATTCACCCCTCCACTTT.

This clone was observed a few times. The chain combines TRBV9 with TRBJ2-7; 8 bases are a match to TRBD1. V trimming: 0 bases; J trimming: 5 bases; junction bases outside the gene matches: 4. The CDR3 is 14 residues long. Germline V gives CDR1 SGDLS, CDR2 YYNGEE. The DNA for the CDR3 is TGTGCCAGCAGCGTAGGGACAGGGCCGCACGAGCAGTACTTC. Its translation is CASSVGTGPHEQYF.

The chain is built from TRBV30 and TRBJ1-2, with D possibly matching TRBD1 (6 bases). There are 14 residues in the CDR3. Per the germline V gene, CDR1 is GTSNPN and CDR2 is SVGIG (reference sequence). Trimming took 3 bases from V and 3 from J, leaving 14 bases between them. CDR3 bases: TGTGCCTGGAGCAGAGGACAGCCAGACTATGGCTACACCTTC. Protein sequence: CAWSRGQPDYGYTF.

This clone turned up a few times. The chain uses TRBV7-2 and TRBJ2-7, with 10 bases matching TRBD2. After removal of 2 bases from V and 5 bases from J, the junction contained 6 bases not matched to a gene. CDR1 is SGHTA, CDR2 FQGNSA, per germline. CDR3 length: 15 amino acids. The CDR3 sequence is CASSLSGGAFNEQYF. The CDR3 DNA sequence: TGTGCCAGCAGCTTAAGCGGGGGGGCATTTAACGAGCAGTACTTC.

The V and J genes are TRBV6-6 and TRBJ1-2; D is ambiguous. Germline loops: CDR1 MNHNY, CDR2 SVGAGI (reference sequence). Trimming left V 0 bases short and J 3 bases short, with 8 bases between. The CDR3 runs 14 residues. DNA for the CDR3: TGTGCCAGCAGTTACTCGCTGGCAGACTATGGCTACACCTTC. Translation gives CASSYSLADYGYTF.

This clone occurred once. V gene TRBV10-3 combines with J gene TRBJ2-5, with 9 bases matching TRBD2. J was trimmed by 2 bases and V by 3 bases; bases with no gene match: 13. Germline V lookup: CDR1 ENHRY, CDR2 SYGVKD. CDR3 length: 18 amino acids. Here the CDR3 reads CAISDSIRGGRGQETQYF. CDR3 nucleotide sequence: TGTGCCATCAGTGATTCGATTCGGGGCGGGAGGGGGCAAGAGACCCAGTACTTC.

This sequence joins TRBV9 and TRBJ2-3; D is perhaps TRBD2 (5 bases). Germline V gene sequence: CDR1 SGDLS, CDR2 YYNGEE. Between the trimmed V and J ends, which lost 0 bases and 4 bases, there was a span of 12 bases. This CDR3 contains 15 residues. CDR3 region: CASSVGSGSADTQYF. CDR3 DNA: TGTGCCAGCAGCGTAGGGTCGGGGAGTGCAGATACGCAGTATTTT.

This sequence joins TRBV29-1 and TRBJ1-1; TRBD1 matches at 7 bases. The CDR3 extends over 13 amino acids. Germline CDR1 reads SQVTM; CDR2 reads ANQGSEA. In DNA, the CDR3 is TGCAGAGGGGGCGCCGGTCTGAACACTGAAGCTTTCTTT. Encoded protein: CRGGAGLNTEAFF.

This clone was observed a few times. CDR3 in amino acids: CASSLEGTGEEGYTF. CDR3 coding DNA: TGCGCCAGCAGCTTGGAAGGGACAGGGGAAGAAGGCTACACCTTC. The gene calls are TRBV5-1 and TRBJ1-2; 10 bases line up with TRBD1. V gave up 0 bases and J gave up 8 bases; unmatched junction bases: 7. CDR1 is SGHRS and CDR2 is YFSETQ in the germline V gene. The CDR3 runs to 15 residues.

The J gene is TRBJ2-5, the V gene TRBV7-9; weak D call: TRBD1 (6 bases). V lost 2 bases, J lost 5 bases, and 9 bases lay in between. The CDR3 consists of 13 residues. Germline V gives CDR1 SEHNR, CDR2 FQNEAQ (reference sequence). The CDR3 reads CASSLTGIETQYF. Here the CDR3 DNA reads TGTGCCAGCAGCTTAACAGGGATCGAGACCCAGTACTTC.

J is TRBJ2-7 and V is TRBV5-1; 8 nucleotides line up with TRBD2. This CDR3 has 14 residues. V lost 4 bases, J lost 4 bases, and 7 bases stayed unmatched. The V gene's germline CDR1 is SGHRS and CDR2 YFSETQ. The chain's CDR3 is CASSPRTSQYEQYF. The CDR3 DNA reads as TGCGCCAGCAGCCCCCGGACTAGCCAGTACGAGCAGTACTTC.

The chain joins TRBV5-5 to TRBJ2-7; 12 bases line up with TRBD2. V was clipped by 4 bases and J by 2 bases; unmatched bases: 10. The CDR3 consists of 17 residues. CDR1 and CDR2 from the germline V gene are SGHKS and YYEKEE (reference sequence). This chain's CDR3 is CASSPAGLAGLTYEQYF. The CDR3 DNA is TGTGCCAGCAGCCCGGCTGGACTAGCGGGGCTTACCTACGAGCAGTACTTC.

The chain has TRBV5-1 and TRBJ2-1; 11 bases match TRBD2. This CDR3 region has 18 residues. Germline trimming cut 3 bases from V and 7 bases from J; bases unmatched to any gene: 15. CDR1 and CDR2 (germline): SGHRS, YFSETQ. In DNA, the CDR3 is TGCGCCAGCAGCTCCGCCCCCATACTAGCGGGAGTTGGGAATGAGCAGTTCTTC. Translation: CASSSAPILAGVGNEQFF.

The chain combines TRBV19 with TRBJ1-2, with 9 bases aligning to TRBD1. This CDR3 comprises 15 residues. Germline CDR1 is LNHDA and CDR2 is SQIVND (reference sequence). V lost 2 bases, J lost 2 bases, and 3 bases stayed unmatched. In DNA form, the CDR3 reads TGTGCCAGTAGTATATCGGGGACAGGGAACTATGGCTACACCTTC. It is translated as CASSISGTGNYGYTF.

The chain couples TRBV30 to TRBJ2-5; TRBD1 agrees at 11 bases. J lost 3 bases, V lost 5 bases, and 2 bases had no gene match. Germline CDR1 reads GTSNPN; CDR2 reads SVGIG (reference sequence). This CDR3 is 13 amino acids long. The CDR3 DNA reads TGTGCCTGGGGGGGACAGGGGGAAGAGACCCAGTACTTC. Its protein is CAWGGQGEETQYF.